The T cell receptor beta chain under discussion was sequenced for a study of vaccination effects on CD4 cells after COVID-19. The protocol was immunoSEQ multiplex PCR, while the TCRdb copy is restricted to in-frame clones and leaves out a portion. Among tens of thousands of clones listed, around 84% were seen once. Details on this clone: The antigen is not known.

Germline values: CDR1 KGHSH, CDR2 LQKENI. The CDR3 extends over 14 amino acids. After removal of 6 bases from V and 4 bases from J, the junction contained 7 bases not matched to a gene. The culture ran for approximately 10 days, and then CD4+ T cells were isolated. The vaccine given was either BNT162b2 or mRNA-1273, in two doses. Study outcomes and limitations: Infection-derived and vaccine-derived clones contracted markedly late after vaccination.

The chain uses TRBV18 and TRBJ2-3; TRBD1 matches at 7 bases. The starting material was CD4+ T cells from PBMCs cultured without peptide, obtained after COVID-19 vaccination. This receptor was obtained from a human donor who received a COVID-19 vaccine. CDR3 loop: CASSQWTGPDTQYF. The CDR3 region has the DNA TGTGCCAGCTCGCAATGGACAGGACCAGATACGCAGTATTTT. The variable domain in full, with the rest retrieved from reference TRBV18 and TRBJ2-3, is NAGVMQNPRHLVRRRGQEARLRCSPMKGHSHVYWYRQLPEEGLKFMVYLQKENIIDESGMPKERFSAEFPKEGPSILRIQQVVRGDSAAYFCASSQWTGPDTQYFGPGTRLTVL.